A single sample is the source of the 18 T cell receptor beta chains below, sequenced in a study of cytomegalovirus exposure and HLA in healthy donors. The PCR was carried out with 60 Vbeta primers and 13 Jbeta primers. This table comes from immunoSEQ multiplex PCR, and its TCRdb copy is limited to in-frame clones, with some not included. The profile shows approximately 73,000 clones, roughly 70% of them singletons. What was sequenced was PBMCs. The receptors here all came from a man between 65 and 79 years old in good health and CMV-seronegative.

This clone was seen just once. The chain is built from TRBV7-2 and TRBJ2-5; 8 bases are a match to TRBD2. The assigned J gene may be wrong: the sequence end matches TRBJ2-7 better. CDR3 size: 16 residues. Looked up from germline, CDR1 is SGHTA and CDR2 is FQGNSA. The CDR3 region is CASSLEAGVSLYEQYF. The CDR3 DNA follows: TGTGCCAGCAGCTTAGAAGCGGGGGTTAGCCTCTACGAGCAGTACTTC.

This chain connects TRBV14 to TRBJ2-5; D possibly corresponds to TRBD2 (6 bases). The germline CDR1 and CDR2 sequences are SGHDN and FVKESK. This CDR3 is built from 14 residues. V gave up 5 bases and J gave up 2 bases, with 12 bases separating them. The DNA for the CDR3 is TGTGCCAGCAGCTCAAACCGGGGGCAAGAGACCCAGTACTTC. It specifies CASSSNRGQETQYF.

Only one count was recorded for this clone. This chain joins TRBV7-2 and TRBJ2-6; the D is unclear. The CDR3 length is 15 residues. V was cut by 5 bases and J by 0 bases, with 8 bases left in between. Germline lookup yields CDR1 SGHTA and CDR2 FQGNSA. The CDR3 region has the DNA TGTGCCAGCAGCCCCAACGGCTCTGGGGCCAACGTCCTGACTTTC. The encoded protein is CASSPNGSGANVLTF.

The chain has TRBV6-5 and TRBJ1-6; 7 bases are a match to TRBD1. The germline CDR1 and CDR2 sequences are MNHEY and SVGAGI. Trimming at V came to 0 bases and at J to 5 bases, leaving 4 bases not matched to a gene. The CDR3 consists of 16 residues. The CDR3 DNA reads TGTGCCAGCAGTTACTCCCAGGGGGAGAATAATTCACCCCTCCACTTT. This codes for CASSYSQGENNSPLHF.

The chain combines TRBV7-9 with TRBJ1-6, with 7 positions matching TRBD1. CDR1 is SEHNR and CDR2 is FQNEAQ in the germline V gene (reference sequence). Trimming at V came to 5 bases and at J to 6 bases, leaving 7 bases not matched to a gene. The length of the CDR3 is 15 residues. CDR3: CASSKTGTPNSPLHF. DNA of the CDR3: TGTGCCAGCAGCAAGACAGGGACGCCTAATTCACCCCTCCACTTT.

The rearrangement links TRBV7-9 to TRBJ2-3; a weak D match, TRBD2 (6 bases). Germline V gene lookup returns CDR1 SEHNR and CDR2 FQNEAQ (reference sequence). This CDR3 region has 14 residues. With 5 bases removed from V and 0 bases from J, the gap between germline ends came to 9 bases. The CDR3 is CASSLSGSTDTQYF. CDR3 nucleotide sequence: TGTGCCAGCAGCCTAAGCGGGAGCACAGATACGCAGTATTTT.

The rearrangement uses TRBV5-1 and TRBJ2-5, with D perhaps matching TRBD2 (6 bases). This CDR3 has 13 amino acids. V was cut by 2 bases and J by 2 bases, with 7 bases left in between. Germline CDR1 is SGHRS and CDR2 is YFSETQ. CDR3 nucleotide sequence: TGCGCCAGCAGCTTCGGGGGACAAGAGACCCAGTACTTC. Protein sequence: CASSFGGQETQYF.

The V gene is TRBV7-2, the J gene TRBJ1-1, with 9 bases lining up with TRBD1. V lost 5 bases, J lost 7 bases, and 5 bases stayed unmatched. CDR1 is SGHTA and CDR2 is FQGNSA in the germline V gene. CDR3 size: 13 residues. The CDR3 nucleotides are TGTGCCAGCAGCCGGGACAGGGAATTTGAAGCTTTCTTT. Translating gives CASSRDREFEAFF.

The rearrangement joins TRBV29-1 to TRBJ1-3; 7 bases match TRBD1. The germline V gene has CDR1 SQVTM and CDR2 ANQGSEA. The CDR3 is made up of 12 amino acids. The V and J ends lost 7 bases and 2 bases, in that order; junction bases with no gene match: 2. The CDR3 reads CSAQGAGNTIYF. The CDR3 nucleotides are TGCAGCGCCCAGGGGGCTGGAAACACCATATATTTT.

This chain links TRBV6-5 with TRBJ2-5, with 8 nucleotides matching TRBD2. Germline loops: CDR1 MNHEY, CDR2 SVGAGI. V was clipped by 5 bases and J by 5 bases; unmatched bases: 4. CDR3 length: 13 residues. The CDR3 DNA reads TGTGCCAGCAGTCCAGCGGGAGATGAGACCCAGTACTTC. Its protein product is CASSPAGDETQYF.

The CDR3 loop is CASSLGGGGLQETQYF. The CDR3 nucleotides are TGTGCCAGCAGCTTAGGGGGCGGGGGGTTACAAGAGACCCAGTACTTC. The V call is TRBV11-2, the J call TRBJ2-5; 8 bases are a match to TRBD2. After removal of 1 base from V and 2 bases from J, the junction contained 6 bases not matched to a gene. Per germline, CDR1 SGHAT and CDR2 FQNNGV. The CDR3 has 16 residues.

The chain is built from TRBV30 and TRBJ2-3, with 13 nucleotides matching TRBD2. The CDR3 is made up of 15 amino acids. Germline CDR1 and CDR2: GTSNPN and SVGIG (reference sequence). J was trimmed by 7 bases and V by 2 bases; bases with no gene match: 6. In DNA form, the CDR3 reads TGTGCCTGGAGTCCCGGGACTAGCGGGACAAATACGCAGTATTTT. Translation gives CAWSPGTSGTNTQYF.

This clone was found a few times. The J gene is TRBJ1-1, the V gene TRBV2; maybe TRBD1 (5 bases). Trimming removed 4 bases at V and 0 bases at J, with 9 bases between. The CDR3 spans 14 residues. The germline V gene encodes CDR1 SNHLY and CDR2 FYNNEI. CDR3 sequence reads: CASSAQGMNTEAFF. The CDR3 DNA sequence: TGTGCCAGCAGTGCCCAGGGTATGAACACTGAAGCTTTCTTT.

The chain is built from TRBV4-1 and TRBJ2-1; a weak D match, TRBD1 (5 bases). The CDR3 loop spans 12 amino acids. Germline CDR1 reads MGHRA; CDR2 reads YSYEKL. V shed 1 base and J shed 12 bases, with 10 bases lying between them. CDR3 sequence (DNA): TGCGCCAGCAGCCAAGTCGGAAGGGGGCAGTTCTTC. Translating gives CASSQVGRGQFF.

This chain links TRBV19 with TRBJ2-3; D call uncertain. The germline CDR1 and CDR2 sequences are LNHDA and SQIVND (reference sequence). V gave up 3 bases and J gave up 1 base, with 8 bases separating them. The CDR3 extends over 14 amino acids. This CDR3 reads CASSIGLGTDTQYF. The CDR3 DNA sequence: TGTGCCAGTAGTATCGGTCTTGGCACAGATACGCAGTATTTT.

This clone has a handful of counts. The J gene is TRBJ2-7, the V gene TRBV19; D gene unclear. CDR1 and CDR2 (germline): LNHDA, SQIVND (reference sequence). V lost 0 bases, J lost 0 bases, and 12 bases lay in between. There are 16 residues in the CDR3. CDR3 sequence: CASSIDGATGSYEQYF. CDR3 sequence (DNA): TGTGCCAGTAGTATAGATGGAGCGACCGGCTCCTACGAGCAGTACTTC.

The CDR3 loop is CATSLKTGQQPQHF. DNA of the CDR3: TGTGCCACCAGCCTTAAGACAGGGCAACAGCCCCAGCATTTT. The chain employs TRBV15 and TRBJ1-5, with 7 positions matching TRBD1. CDR3 size: 14 residues. In germline, CDR1 is LNHNV, CDR2 YYDKDF (reference sequence). V was clipped by 5 bases and J by 7 bases; unmatched bases: 8.

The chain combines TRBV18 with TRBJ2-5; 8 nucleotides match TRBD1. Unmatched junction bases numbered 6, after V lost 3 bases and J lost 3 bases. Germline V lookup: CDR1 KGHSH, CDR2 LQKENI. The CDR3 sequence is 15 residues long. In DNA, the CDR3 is TGTGCCAGCTCACCCCTACAGGGGGAAAAAGAGACCCAGTACTTC. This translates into CASSPLQGEKETQYF.